This T cell receptor beta chain was recorded in a study of T cells in women clearing cervical HPV infection. Turning to the study itself: Controls were women whose single incident HPV16 infection cleared within 12 months without precancer or cancer.

TCRdb's copy holds only in-frame clones and misses some; the assay was immunoSEQ multiplex PCR. In all, the sample yields about 46,000 clones. CDR1 and CDR2 (germline): LNHDA, SQIVND (reference sequence). V was cut by 6 bases and J by 7 bases, with 18 bases left in between. CDR3 length equals 14 residues. Study results and limitations: A classifier using richness and V gene abundances reached an AUC of approximately 0.79.

As to this clone: What it recognizes is unknown. Coverage ceases 3 residues before the CDR3 finishes, and the germline J gene fills in the end.

The rearrangement joins TRBV19 to TRBJ2-5; tentatively, D is TRBD2 (7 bases). This receptor was taken from a woman aged 18-69 years with a cervical HPV16 infection that either progressed to CIN3+ or cleared (not recorded which). Sequencing used blood buffy coat. The CDR3 DNA, read in part, is TGTGCCAGTAGCGTCGGCGGGGGCCGGTGGACC. It specifies CASSVGGGRWT. The whole CDR3 is CASSVGGGRWTQYF.